The TCR beta chain described here comes from a study of Ad26.COV2.S vaccination and SARS-CoV-2 variants. Overall study context: The donor participated in the COV1001 trial, in its Ad26.COV2.S arm.

Germline CDR1 SGDLS, CDR2 YYNGEE. V was shortened by 0 bases and J by 6 bases, with 9 bases between the two germline ends. The CDR3 covers 14 residues. TCRdb's copy holds only in-frame clones and misses some; the assay was immunoSEQ multiplex PCR. This sample has 350,000 to 550,000 clones; about 91% occur once, and the top ten carry around 2.5%. Sample treatment: roughly 18 received Ad26.COV2.S at low or high dose, single or two shots; roughly five received placebo; per-sample allocation not given. All samples were drawn on day 63, counting from the first vaccine or placebo injection. SARS-CoV-2 spike from the Wuhan strain was encoded by the vaccine, an Ad26 vector.

The sequence derives from a person aged 18-60 years who received the Ad26.COV2.S COVID-19 vaccine or a placebo. The V gene is TRBV9, the J gene TRBJ2-2, with D possibly being TRBD1 (5 bases). The sample here was peripheral blood, taken in a trial of Ad26.COV2.S vaccine versus placebo. The DNA of the CDR3 is TGTGCCAGCAGCGTAGAAGGGGCAGCCGGGGAGCTGTTTTTT. Its protein is CASSVEGAAGELFF.